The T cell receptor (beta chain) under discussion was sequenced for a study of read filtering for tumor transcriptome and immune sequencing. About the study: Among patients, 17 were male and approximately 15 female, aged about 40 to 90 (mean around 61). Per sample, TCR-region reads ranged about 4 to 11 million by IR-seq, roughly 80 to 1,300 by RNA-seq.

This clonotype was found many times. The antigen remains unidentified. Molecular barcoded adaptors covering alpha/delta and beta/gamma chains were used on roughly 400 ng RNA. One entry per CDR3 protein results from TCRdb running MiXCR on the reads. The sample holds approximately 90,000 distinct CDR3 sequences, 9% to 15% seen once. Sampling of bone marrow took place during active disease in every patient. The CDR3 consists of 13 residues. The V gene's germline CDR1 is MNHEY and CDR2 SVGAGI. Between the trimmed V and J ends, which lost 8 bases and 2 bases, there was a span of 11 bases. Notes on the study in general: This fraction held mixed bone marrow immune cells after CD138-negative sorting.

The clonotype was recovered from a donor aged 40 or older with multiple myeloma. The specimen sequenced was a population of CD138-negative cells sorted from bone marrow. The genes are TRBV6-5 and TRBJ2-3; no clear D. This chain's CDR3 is CASSPFPTDTQYF. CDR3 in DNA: TGTGCCAGCTCTCCCTTCCCCACAGATACGCAGTATTTT.